This TCR beta chain stems from a study of cytomegalovirus exposure and HLA in healthy donors. There are a few counts of this clone. Its antigen is undetermined. Researchers ran the PCR with 60 Vbeta and 13 Jbeta primers. Produced via immunoSEQ multiplex PCR; TCRdb's table is partial and in-frame only. Of approximately 170,000 clones listed, 80% to 85% are singletons. Overall study findings and caveats: A missense variant in DCLRE1C was later tied to TCR beta V- and J-gene trimming.

Germline CDR1 reads MNHEY; CDR2 reads SMNVEV (reference sequence). J was trimmed by 8 bases and V by 5 bases; bases with no gene match: 12. The CDR3 contains 15 residues. This receptor was identified in a male donor in good health and CMV-seronegative. The specimen was PBMCs. The genes are TRBV27 and TRBJ1-2; 9 bases are a match to TRBD1. Here the CDR3 DNA reads TGTGCCAGCAGTCCGGGACAGGGTATCACTATGGGCTACACCTTC. This gives the protein CASSPGQGITMGYTF.